Below, 26 T cell receptor beta chains from the same sample are listed, as sequenced in a study of cytotoxic CD8 clonotypes in ibrutinib-treated CLL. Measured with immunoSEQ multiplex PCR; TCRdb has only the in-frame clones, and not every one. The data contain about 17,000 clones, about 64% of them singletons. The material sequenced was PBMCs, taken after 12 months of ibrutinib treatment. The receptor source for this set is a human donor with chronic lymphocytic leukemia.

V and J are TRBV28 and TRBJ1-5, with 7 bases that match TRBD1. V lost 6 bases, J lost 2 bases, and 10 bases stayed unmatched. Germline loops: CDR1 MDHEN, CDR2 SYDVKM. This CDR3 comprises 16 residues. The CDR3: CASSFHRGGGNQPQHF. CDR3 bases: TGTGCCAGCAGCTTCCACAGGGGCGGGGGCAATCAGCCCCAGCATTTT.

The V and J genes are TRBV5-1 and TRBJ1-4, with D uncertain. Germline V gives CDR1 SGHRS, CDR2 YFSETQ. Trimming took off 2 bases at V and 4 bases at J, with 12 bases between the two ends. The CDR3 runs 15 residues. In nucleotides, the CDR3 is TGCGCCAGCAGCTTAATGGGCACGGATAATGAAAAACTGTTTTTT. Translated: CASSLMGTDNEKLFF.

CDR3 in DNA: TGTGCCAGCAGTACCACTTTGGGCTTTGAGCAGTTCTTC. The encoded protein is CASSTTLGFEQFF. The chain is built from TRBV28 and TRBJ2-1; D gene uncertain. Germline V lookup: CDR1 MDHEN, CDR2 SYDVKM. CDR3 length: 13 amino acids. Trimming removed 5 bases at V and 9 bases at J, with 14 bases between. Using reference TRBV28 and TRBJ2-1 for the parts outside the CDR3, the full variable domain is DVKVTQSSRYLVKRTGEKVFLECVQDMDHENMFWYRQDPGLGLRLIYFSYDVKMKEKGDIPEGYSVSREKKERFSLILESASTNQTSMYLCASSTTLGFEQFFGPGTRLTVL.

The V call is TRBV28, the J call TRBJ2-1; 14 bases line up with TRBD2. Germline trimming cut 7 bases from V and 9 bases from J; bases unmatched to any gene: 20. The germline CDR1 and CDR2 sequences are MDHEN and SYDVKM. This CDR3 contains 19 residues. The CDR3 is CASTPPGLAGVVGSGEQFF. CDR3 nucleotides: TGTGCCAGCACCCCGCCGGGACTAGCGGGAGTAGTAGGGTCAGGTGAGCAGTTCTTC.

This chain's CDR3 is CASTLGLGYGYTF. CDR3 coding DNA: TGTGCCAGCACCTTGGGGCTGGGATATGGCTACACCTTC. This chain joins TRBV28 and TRBJ1-2; D might be TRBD1 (5 bases). Per germline, CDR1 MDHEN and CDR2 SYDVKM. V dropped 7 bases and J dropped 5 bases, with 14 bases sitting between them. This CDR3 spans 13 amino acids.

This CDR3 is CASSWGTAGGHGDEQFF. The CDR3 region has the DNA TGTGCCAGCAGCTGGGGTACAGCGGGAGGCCATGGGGATGAGCAGTTCTTC. The chain has TRBV11-2 and TRBJ2-1, with 9 nucleotides matching TRBD2. The CDR3 loop spans 17 amino acids. Germline-derived CDR1 and CDR2 are SGHAT and FQNNGV. J lost 8 bases, V lost 4 bases, and 15 bases had no gene match. The complete variable domain, with remaining parts taken from reference TRBV11-2 and TRBJ2-1, reads EAGVAQSPRYKIIEKRQSVAFWCNPISGHATLYWYQQILGQGPKLLIQFQNNGVVDDSQLPKDRFSAERLKGVDSTLKIQPAKLEDSAVYLCASSWGTAGGHGDEQFFGPGTRLTVL.

This clone was detected once. This chain uses TRBV28 with TRBJ2-7; the D call may be TRBD1 or TRBD2 (6 bases each). Trimming stripped 7 bases from V and 3 bases from J, with 16 bases between. Germline V lookup: CDR1 MDHEN, CDR2 SYDVKM. The CDR3 covers 14 residues. The CDR3 protein is CASTRGRRGYEQYF. The CDR3 DNA follows: TGTGCCAGCACGAGGGGGAGGAGGGGCTACGAGCAGTACTTC.

This chain joins TRBV18 and TRBJ1-3; a weak D match, TRBD1 (5 bases). Per germline, CDR1 KGHSH and CDR2 LQKENI. With 2 bases removed from V and 9 bases from J, the gap between germline ends came to 17 bases. The CDR3 is made up of 15 amino acids. CDR3 DNA sequence: TGTGCCAGCTCACCATCGGAGGGGATCTGGGGCACCATATATTTT. The encoded protein is CASSPSEGIWGTIYF.

V gene TRBV7-9 combines with J gene TRBJ2-7; no definite D call. V shed 3 bases and J shed 6 bases, with 6 bases lying between them. The CDR3 is 11 residues long. The germline V gene has CDR1 SEHNR and CDR2 FQNEAQ (reference sequence). The CDR3 DNA sequence: TGTGCCAGCAGCTTTGAACGCGAGCAGTACTTC. This gives the protein CASSFEREQYF.

V is TRBV2 and J is TRBJ2-3; tentatively, D is TRBD1 (6 bases). Germline CDR1 reads SNHLY; CDR2 reads FYNNEI. The length of the CDR3 is 16 residues. Trimming took 2 bases from V and 4 from J, leaving 16 bases between them. CDR3 sequence: CASSEMGQGSADTQYF. Here the CDR3 DNA reads TGTGCCAGCAGTGAAATGGGTCAGGGGAGTGCAGATACGCAGTATTTT.

The chain has TRBV28 and TRBJ2-3; D is possibly TRBD2 (5 bases). CDR3 length: 15 residues. CDR1 is MDHEN, CDR2 SYDVKM, per germline. V was shortened by 5 bases and J by 1 base, with 13 bases between the two germline ends. The CDR3 reads CASSKFGERTDTQYF. For the CDR3, the DNA is TGTGCCAGCAGTAAATTTGGGGAGCGCACAGATACGCAGTATTTT. Full variable domain (outside the CDR3, taken from reference TRBV28 and TRBJ2-3): DVKVTQSSRYLVKRTGEKVFLECVQDMDHENMFWYRQDPGLGLRLIYFSYDVKMKEKGDIPEGYSVSREKKERFSLILESASTNQTSMYLCASSKFGERTDTQYFGPGTRLTVL.

This clone was found a few times. The chain combines TRBV9 with TRBJ2-1; 10 bases line up with TRBD2. The junction had 3 bases not matched to a gene; V was cut back by 2 bases and J by 7 bases. This CDR3 comprises 14 residues. Germline lookup yields CDR1 SGDLS and CDR2 YYNGEE. CDR3 sequence: CASSVGTSVNEQFF. CDR3 nucleotide sequence: TGTGCCAGCAGCGTCGGGACTAGCGTAAATGAGCAGTTCTTC.

The chain has TRBV10-1 and TRBJ2-7, with a tentative D call TRBD1 (5 bases). Between the trimmed V and J ends, which lost 3 bases and 7 bases, there was a span of 10 bases. Germline CDR1 WNHNN, CDR2 SYGVQD (reference sequence). This CDR3 is built from 12 residues. Here the CDR3 DNA reads TGCGCCAGCAGTGACAGGGCAGGGGAGCAGTACTTC. It codes for CASSDRAGEQYF.

This chain links TRBV29-1 with TRBJ2-5; the match to TRBD1 covers 7 bases. Trimming removed 4 bases from V and 5 bases from J; junction bases left unmatched: 7. Germline CDR1 SQVTM, CDR2 ANQGSEA. The CDR3 is made up of 13 amino acids. CDR3 DNA: TGCAGCGTTGGGGACAGAGTAATCGAGACCCAGTACTTC. It yields the protein CSVGDRVIETQYF. The complete variable domain, with remaining parts taken from reference TRBV29-1 and TRBJ2-5, reads SAVISQKPSRDICQRGTSLTIQCQVDSQVTMMFWYRQQPGQSLTLIATANQGSEATYESGFVIDKFPISRPNLTFSTLTVSNMSPEDSSIYLCSVGDRVIETQYFGPGTRLLVL.

This clone was seen only a few times. The chain couples TRBV6-1 to TRBJ1-5, with unresolved D. The CDR3 runs 16 residues. The V end was cut by 4 bases, the J end by 1 base, with 14 bases between. Germline CDR1 MNHNS, CDR2 SASEGT. The CDR3 DNA is TGTGCCAGCAGTGTTGAGGCAGCGGGAAGCAATCAGCCCCAGCATTTT. Amino acid sequence: CASSVEAAGSNQPQHF.

V and J are TRBV7-8 and TRBJ2-7, with TRBD2 as a possible D gene (6 bases). In germline, CDR1 is SGHVS, CDR2 FQNEAQ. Trimming shortened V by 3 bases and J by 4 bases, and 16 bases separated the two germline ends. CDR3 length equals 15 residues. CDR3 DNA sequence: TGTGCCAGCAGCTTCCCGTCGGGGGTTATTTACGAGCAGTACTTC. Translated: CASSFPSGVIYEQYF.

J is TRBJ2-2 and V is TRBV11-2; 7 bases are shared with TRBD1. There are 14 residues in the CDR3. V dropped 3 bases and J dropped 6; count of bases not matched to a gene: 4. Germline V gene data show CDR1 as SGHAT and CDR2 as FQNNGV. The CDR3 DNA follows: TGTGCCAGCAGCTTGGAAGGGGGCTCCGGGGAGCTGTTTTTT. Its protein is CASSLEGGSGELFF.

The rearrangement joins TRBV6-5 to TRBJ2-5; D not certain. Germline V gene data show CDR1 as MNHEY and CDR2 as SVGAGI. Trimming removed 7 bases at V and 4 bases at J, with 4 bases between. This CDR3 has 10 residues. CDR3 nucleotide sequence: TGTGCCAGCAAAGGAGAGACCCAGTACTTC. This codes for CASKGETQYF.

V and J are TRBV29-1 and TRBJ1-1, with 10 bases identical to TRBD1. CDR3 length equals 15 residues. V lost 7 bases and J lost 4; bases outside the gene matches: 12. Per germline, CDR1 SQVTM and CDR2 ANQGSEA. The CDR3 reads CSGLGTGALGTEAFF. For the CDR3, the DNA is TGCAGCGGACTCGGGACAGGGGCCCTTGGCACTGAAGCTTTCTTT. The complete variable domain, with remaining parts taken from reference TRBV29-1 and TRBJ1-1, reads SAVISQKPSRDICQRGTSLTIQCQVDSQVTMMFWYRQQPGQSLTLIATANQGSEATYESGFVIDKFPISRPNLTFSTLTVSNMSPEDSSIYLCSGLGTGALGTEAFFGQGTRLTVV.

Here the CDR3 reads CASSPPSSGFGGTGELFF. The CDR3 coding sequence is TGTGCCAGCTCACCACCGTCTAGCGGGTTCGGTGGAACCGGGGAGCTGTTTTTT. J is TRBJ2-2 and V is TRBV18; 8 positions match TRBD2. Trimming cost V 0 bases and J 5 bases; bases outside gene matches: 11. CDR3 length: 18 amino acids. Germline CDR1 and CDR2: KGHSH and LQKENI. The variable domain in full, completed from reference TRBV18 and TRBJ2-2, reads NAGVMQNPRHLVRRRGQEARLRCSPMKGHSHVYWYRQLPEEGLKFMVYLQKENIIDESGMPKERFSAEFPKEGPSILRIQQVVRGDSAAYFCASSPPSSGFGGTGELFFGEGSRLTVL.

The chain links TRBV7-9 to TRBJ2-3; 9 nucleotides agree with TRBD2. Germline lookup yields CDR1 SEHNR and CDR2 FQNEAQ (reference sequence). There are 16 residues in the CDR3. The V and J ends lost 1 base and 8 bases, in that order; junction bases with no gene match: 10. CDR3: CASSLGSSGIGGTQYF. In DNA form, the CDR3 reads TGTGCCAGCAGCTTAGGTTCTAGCGGGATAGGGGGTACGCAGTATTTT.

This clone was recorded a few times. Sequence at one end of the junction differs from germline and may be a read error. V gene TRBV7-7 combines with J gene TRBJ2-5, with 9 bases fitting TRBD2. Germline CDR1 SSHAT, CDR2 FNYEAQ (reference sequence). The CDR3 extends over 15 amino acids. The CDR3 nucleotides are TGTGCTAGCAGCCCCACCACGGCTAGCGGGGTGTCCCAGTACTTC. Amino acid sequence: CASSPTTASGVSQYF. Variable domain in full (rest from reference TRBV7-7 and TRBJ2-5): GAGVSQSPRYKVTKRGQDVTLRCDPISSHATLYWYQQALGQGPEFLTYFNYEAQPDKSGLPSDRFSAERPEGSISTLTIQRTEQRDSAMYRCASSPTTASGVSQYFGPGTRLLVL.

This rearrangement joins TRBV7-9 to TRBJ1-3; D unresolved. This CDR3 has 14 residues. V was shortened by 1 base and J by 4 bases, with 8 bases between the two germline ends. Germline CDR1 reads SEHNR; CDR2 reads FQNEAQ (reference sequence). The CDR3 DNA sequence: TGTGCCAGCAGCTTAGTCAGTCGAGGAAACACCATATATTTT. Residues: CASSLVSRGNTIYF.

This clone appeared once. The gene calls are TRBV5-4 and TRBJ2-1, with TRBD1 matching over 10 bases. Germline V gives CDR1 SGHNT, CDR2 YYREEE (reference sequence). The CDR3 totals 14 residues. V lost 3 bases and J lost 6; bases outside the gene matches: 3. The DNA for the CDR3 is TGTGCCAGCAGCTCCCGGACAGGGGGCAATGAGCAGTTCTTC. The encoded protein is CASSSRTGGNEQFF.

By sample share, this clone is hyperexpanded (1% or more). The chain joins TRBV4-1 to TRBJ2-3, with 7 bases fitting TRBD2. This CDR3 has 14 residues. After removal of 3 bases from V and 0 bases from J, the junction contained 0 bases not matched to a gene. Germline lookup yields CDR1 MGHRA and CDR2 YSYEKL. Written as DNA, the CDR3 is TGCGCCAGCAGCCAGACTAGCAGCACAGATACGCAGTATTTT. Its translation is CASSQTSSTDTQYF.

The V gene is TRBV18, the J gene TRBJ2-1, with TRBD2 matching 8 bases. The germline V gene encodes CDR1 KGHSH and CDR2 LQKENI. The CDR3 has 15 residues. V shed 3 bases, J shed 5 bases, and the junction held 6 bases outside the gene matches. CDR3 region: CASSPPAGANNEQFF. DNA of the CDR3: TGTGCCAGCTCACCCCCAGCGGGAGCCAACAATGAGCAGTTCTTC.